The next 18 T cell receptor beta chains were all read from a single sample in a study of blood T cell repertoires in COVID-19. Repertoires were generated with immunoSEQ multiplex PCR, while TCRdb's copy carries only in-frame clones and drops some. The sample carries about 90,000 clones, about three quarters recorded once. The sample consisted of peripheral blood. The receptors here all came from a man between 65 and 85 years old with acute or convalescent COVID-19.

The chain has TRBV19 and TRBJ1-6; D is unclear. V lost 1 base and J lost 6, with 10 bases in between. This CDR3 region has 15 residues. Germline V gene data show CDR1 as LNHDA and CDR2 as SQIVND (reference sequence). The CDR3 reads CASSIVAEGNSPLHF. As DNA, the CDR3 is TGTGCCAGTAGTATAGTTGCAGAGGGTAATTCACCCCTCCACTTT.

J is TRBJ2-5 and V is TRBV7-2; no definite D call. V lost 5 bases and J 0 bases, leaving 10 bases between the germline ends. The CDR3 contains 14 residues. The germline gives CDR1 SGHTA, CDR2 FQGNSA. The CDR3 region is CASSATNYQETQYF. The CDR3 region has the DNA TGTGCCAGCAGCGCCACAAATTACCAAGAGACCCAGTACTTC.

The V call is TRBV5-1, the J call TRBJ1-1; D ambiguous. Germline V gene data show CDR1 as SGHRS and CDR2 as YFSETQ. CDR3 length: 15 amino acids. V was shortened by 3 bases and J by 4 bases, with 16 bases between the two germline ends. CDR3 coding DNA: TGCGCCAGCAGCTGGGGAGAAGGTGGGAGCACTGAAGCTTTCTTT. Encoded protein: CASSWGEGGSTEAFF.

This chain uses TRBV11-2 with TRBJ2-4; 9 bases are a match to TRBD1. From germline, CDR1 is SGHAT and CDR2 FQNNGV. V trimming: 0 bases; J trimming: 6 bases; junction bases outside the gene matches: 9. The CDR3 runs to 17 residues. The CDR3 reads CASSLEGVGQGGNIQYF. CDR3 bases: TGTGCCAGCAGCTTAGAGGGAGTGGGACAGGGAGGAAACATTCAGTACTTC.

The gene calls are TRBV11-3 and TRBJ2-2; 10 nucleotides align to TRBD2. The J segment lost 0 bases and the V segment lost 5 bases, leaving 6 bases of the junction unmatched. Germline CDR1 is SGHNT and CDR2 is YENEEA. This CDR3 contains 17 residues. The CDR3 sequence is CASSPAGGLSNTGELFF. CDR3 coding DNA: TGTGCCAGCAGCCCAGCGGGGGGGCTATCGAACACCGGGGAGCTGTTTTTT.

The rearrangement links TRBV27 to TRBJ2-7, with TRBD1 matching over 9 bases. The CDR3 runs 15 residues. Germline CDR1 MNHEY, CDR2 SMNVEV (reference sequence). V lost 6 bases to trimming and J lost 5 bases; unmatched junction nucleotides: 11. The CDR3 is CASSLIRTGVHEQYF. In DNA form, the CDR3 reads TGTGCCAGCAGCCTTATTCGGACAGGGGTCCACGAGCAGTACTTC.

The DNA of the CDR3 is TGCGCCAGCAGTGAGCCGGGACAGTCCGGTAATGAAAAACTGTTTTTT. Its translation: CASSEPGQSGNEKLFF. The J gene is TRBJ1-4, the V gene TRBV10-2; 7 bases align to TRBD1. V trimming: 2 bases; J trimming: 4 bases; junction bases outside the gene matches: 7. Germline values: CDR1 WSHSY, CDR2 SAAADI. CDR3 length: 16 residues.

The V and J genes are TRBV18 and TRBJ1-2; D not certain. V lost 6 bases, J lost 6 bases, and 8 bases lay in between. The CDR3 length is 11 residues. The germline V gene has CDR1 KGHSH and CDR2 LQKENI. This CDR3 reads CASSGYDGYTF. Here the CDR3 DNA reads TGTGCCAGCTCCGGTTACGATGGCTACACCTTC.

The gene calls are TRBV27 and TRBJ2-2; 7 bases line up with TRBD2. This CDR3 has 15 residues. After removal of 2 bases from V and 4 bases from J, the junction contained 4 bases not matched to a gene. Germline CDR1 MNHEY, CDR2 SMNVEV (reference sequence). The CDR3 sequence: CASSLLGRTTGELFF. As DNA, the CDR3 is TGTGCCAGCAGTTTACTCGGGAGGACCACCGGGGAGCTGTTTTTT.

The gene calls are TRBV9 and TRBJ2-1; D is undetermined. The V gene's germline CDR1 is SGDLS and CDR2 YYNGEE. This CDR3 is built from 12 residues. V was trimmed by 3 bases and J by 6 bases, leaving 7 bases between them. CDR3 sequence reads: CASSATLNEQFF. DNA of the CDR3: TGTGCCAGCAGCGCTACTCTCAATGAGCAGTTCTTC.

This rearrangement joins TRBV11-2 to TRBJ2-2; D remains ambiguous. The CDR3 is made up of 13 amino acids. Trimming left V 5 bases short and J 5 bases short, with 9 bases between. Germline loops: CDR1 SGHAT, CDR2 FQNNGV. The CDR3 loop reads CASSPQITGELFF. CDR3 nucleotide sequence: TGTGCCAGCAGCCCACAGATTACCGGGGAGCTGTTTTTT.

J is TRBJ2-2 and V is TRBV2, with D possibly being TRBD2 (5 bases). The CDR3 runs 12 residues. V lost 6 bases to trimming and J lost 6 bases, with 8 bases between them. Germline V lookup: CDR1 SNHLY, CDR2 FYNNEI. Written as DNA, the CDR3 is TGTGCCAGCAGGGCGAGGGCCGGGGAGCTGTTTTTT. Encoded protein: CASRARAGELFF. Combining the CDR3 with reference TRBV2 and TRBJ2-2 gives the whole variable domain EPEVTQTPSHQVTQMGQEVILRCVPISNHLYFYWYRQILGQKVEFLVSFYNNEISEKSEIFDDQFSVERPDGSNFTLKIRSTKLEDSAMYFCASRARAGELFFGEGSRLTVL.

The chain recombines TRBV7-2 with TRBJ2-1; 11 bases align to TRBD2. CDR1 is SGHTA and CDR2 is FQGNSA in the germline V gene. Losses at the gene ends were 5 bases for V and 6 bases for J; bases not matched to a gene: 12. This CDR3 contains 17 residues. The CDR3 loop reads CASSPRPGTSGPNEQFF. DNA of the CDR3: TGTGCCAGCAGCCCTCGTCCCGGGACTAGCGGTCCCAATGAGCAGTTCTTC.

CDR3: CASEDLGGEDTQYF. CDR3 nucleotide sequence: TGTGCCAGCGAAGACCTGGGGGGAGAAGATACGCAGTATTTT. This sequence joins TRBV5-4 and TRBJ2-3; the D gene is possibly TRBD2 (6 bases). The ends were cut back, 7 bases at V and 5 bases at J, with 17 bases in the middle. The CDR3 loop spans 14 amino acids. Germline CDR1 is SGHNT and CDR2 is YYREEE (reference sequence).

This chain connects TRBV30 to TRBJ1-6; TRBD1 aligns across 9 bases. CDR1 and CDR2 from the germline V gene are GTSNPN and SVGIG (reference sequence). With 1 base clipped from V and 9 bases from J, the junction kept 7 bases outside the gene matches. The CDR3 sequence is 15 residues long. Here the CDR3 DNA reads TGTGCCTGGAGTGGGGCCGGGACAGGGTTTTCACCCCTCCACTTT. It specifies CAWSGAGTGFSPLHF.

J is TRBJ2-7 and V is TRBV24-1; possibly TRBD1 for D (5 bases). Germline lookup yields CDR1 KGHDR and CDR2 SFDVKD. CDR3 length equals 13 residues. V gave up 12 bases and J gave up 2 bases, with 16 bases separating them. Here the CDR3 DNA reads TGTGCCGTCGGAAGGGGTCGGACCTACGAGCAGTACGTC. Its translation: CAVGRGRTYEQYV.

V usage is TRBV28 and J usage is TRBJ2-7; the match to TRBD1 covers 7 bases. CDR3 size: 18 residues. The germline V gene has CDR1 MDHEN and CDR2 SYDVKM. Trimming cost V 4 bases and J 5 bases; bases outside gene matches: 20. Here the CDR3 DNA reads TGTGCCAGCAGTTCACGCTACGACAGGGTGGCCCTCCCTAACGAGCAGTACTTC. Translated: CASSSRYDRVALPNEQYF.

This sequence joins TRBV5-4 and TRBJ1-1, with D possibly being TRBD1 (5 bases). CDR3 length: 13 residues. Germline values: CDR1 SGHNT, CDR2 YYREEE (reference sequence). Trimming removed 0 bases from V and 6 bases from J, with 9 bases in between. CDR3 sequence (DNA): TGTGCCAGCAGCTTGGATCGGGGGGCTGAAGCTTTCTTT. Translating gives CASSLDRGAEAFF. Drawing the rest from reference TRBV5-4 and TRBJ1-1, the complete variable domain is ETGVTQSPTHLIKTRGQQVTLRCSSQSGHNTVSWYQQALGQGPQFIFQYYREEENGRGNFPPRFSGLQFPNYSSELNVNALELDDSALYLCASSLDRGAEAFFGQGTRLTVV.